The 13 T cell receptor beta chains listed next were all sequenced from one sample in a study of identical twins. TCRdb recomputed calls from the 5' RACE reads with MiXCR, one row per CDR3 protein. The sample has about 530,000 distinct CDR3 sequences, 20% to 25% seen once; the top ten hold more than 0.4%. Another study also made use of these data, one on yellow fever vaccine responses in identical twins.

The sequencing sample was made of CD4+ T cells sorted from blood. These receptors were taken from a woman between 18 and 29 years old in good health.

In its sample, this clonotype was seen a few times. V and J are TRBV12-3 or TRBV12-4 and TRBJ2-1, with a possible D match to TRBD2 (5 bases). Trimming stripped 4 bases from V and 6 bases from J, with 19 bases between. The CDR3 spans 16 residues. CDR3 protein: CASSSRGLHFGNEQFF. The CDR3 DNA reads TGTGCCAGCAGTTCGAGAGGACTCCACTTCGGCAATGAGCAGTTCTTC.

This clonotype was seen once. In DNA form, the CDR3 reads TGCAGTGCTAGAAGCCCCATTGGCAATCAGCCCCAGCATTTT. It specifies CSARSPIGNQPQHF. The chain carries TRBV20-1 and TRBJ1-5; D unclear. The ends were cut back, 2 bases at V and 2 bases at J, with 10 bases in the middle. There are 14 residues in the CDR3. The germline gives CDR1 DFQATT, CDR2 SNEGSKA (reference sequence).

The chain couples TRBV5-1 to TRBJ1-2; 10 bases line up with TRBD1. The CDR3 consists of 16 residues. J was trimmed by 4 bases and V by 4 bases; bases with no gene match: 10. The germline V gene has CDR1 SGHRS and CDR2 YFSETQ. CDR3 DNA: TGCGCCAGCAGCAGGGATACTGGACAGGGGGGCTATGGCTACACCTTC. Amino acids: CASSRDTGQGGYGYTF.

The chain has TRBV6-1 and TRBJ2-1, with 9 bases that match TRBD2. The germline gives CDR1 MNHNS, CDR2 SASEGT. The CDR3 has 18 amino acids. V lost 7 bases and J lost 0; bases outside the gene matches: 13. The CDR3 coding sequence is TGTGCCAGCACGAAACCGACTAGCGGACCTGTCTCCTACAATGAGCAGTTCTTC. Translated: CASTKPTSGPVSYNEQFF.

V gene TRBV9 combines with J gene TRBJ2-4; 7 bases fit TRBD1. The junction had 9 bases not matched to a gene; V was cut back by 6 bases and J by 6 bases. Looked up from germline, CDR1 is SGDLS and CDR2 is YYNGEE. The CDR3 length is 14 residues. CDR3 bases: TGTGCCAGCACGCGTGGGACAGAAGGAAACATTCAGTACTTC. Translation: CASTRGTEGNIQYF.

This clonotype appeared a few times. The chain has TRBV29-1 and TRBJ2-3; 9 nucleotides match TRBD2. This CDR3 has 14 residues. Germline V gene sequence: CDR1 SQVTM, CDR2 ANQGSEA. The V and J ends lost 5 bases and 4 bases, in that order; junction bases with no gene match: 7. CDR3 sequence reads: CSVLGGRAPDTQYF. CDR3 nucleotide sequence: TGCAGCGTTTTGGGCGGGAGGGCCCCAGATACGCAGTATTTT.

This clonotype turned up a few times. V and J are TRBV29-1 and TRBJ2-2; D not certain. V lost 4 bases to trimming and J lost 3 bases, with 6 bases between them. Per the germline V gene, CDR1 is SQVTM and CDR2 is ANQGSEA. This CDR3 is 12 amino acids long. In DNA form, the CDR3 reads TGCAGCGTTGTCCTTTACACCGGGGAGCTGTTTTTT. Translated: CSVVLYTGELFF.

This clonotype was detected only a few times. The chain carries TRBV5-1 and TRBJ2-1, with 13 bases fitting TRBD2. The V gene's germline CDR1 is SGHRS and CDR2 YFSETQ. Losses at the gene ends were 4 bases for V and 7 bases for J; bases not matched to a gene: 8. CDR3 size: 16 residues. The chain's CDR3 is CASSIQLAGGRNEQFF. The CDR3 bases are TGCGCCAGCAGCATTCAACTAGCGGGAGGGCGTAATGAGCAGTTCTTC.

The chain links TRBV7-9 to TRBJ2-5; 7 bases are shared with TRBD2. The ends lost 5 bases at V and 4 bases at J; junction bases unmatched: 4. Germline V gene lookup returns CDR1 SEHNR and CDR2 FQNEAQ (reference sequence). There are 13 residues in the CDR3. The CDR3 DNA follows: TGTGCCAGCAGCGACACTAGCGTAGAGACCCAGTACTTC. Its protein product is CASSDTSVETQYF. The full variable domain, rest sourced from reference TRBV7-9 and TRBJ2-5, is DTGVSQNPRHKITKRGQNVTFRCDPISEHNRLYWYRQTLGQGPEFLTYFQNEAQLEKSRLLSDRFSAERPKGSFSTLEIQRTEQGDSAMYLCASSDTSVETQYFGPGTRLLVL.

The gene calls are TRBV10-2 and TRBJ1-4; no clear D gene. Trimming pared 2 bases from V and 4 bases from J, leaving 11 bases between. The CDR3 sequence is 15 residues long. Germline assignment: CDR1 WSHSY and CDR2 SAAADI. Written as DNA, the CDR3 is TGCGCCAGCAGTGAGCGGGCGGCCCGTAATGAAAAACTGTTTTTT. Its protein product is CASSERAARNEKLFF.

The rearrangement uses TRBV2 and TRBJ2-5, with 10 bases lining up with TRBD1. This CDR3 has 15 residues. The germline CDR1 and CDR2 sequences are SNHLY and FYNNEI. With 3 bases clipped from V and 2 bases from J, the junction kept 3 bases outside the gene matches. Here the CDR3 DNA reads TGTGCCAGCAGTGAGGGGGACAGGGGACAAGAGACCCAGTACTTC. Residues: CASSEGDRGQETQYF.

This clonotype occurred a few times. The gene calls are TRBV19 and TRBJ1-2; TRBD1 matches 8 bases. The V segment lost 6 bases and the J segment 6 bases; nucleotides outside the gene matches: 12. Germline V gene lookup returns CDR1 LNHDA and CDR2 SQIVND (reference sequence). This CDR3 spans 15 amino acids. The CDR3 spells CASRTGRGRRDGYTF. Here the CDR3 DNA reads TGTGCCAGTAGGACCGGCAGGGGGCGGAGGGATGGCTACACCTTC.

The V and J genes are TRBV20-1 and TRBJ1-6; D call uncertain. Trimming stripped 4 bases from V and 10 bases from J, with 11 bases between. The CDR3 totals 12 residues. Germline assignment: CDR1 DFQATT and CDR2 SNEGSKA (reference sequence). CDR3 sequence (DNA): TGCAGTGCTAATCCCGGGCGGTCACCCCTCCACTTT. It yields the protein CSANPGRSPLHF.